This record concerns one T cell receptor (beta chain) sequence. Here immunoSEQ multiplex PCR was the method, and the copy in TCRdb shows in-frame clones only, minus some. This sample has 80,000 to 100,000 clones; around 82% occur once, and the top ten carry 9.5% to 13%. This sample was included in a study of blood T cell repertoires in COVID-19. This CDR3 has 13 residues. The V and J ends lost 0 bases and 3 bases respectively, with 6 bases between them. Per the germline V gene, CDR1 is MNHEY and CDR2 is SVGAGI. Input material: peripheral blood. The source of this sequence is a man between 70 and 80 years old with active or convalescent COVID-19. The J gene is TRBJ2-7, the V gene TRBV6-5; D remains ambiguous. CDR3 sequence reads: CASSYSQVYEQYF. CDR3 nucleotide sequence: TGTGCCAGCAGTTACTCGCAGGTCTACGAGCAGTACTTC.